The 21 T cell receptor beta chains listed next were all sequenced from one sample in a study of T cells in Graves' hyperthyroidism and ophthalmopathy (dated by TCRdb to between 2019 and 2020). To prepare the library, multiplex PCR was applied. The reads were generated on an Illumina HiSeq 2000. Amplification of TCR beta CDR3 regions was carried out from RNA transcripts. A first-round RT-PCR of the TCR CDR3 used the HTBI primer set with the Qiagen OneStep RT-PCR kit. TCRdb handled the public reads itself, with Q25 trimming in fastp and clone calling in MiXCR, and kept productive beta chains. A single entry per CDR3 protein holds the most common genes and DNA from its merged rows. The sample records hundreds of thousands of distinct CDR3 sequences, 40% to 55% of which are singletons. The ten largest clones represent about 7.7% of the sample. The sample was peripheral blood or thyroid tissue (not recorded which). Receptors were obtained from an adult man with Graves' disease, either hyperthyroidism or ophthalmopathy (not recorded which).

The rearrangement joins TRBV30 to TRBJ1-4, with 9 bases identical to TRBD1. CDR1 GTSNPN and CDR2 SVGIG come from the germline V gene (reference sequence). V was clipped by 0 bases and J by 8 bases; unmatched bases: 7. The CDR3 has 15 residues. DNA of the CDR3: TGTGCCTGGAGTGTAGGGACAGGGTACAAGGAAAAACTGTTTTTT. This codes for CAWSVGTGYKEKLFF.

The chain links TRBV24-1 to TRBJ1-4; 10 bases agree with TRBD1. This CDR3 region has 16 residues. CDR1 and CDR2 from the germline V gene are KGHDR and SFDVKD. Trimming at V came to 3 bases and at J to 4 bases, leaving 4 bases not matched to a gene. Here the CDR3 reads CATSDAGTGDNEKLFF. CDR3 in DNA: TGTGCCACCAGTGATGCCGGGACAGGGGATAATGAAAAACTGTTTTTT.

The chain uses TRBV2 and TRBJ2-3; D is unclear. Between the trimmed V and J ends, which lost 1 base and 2 bases, there was a span of 1 base. Germline values: CDR1 SNHLY, CDR2 FYNNEI. CDR3 size: 12 residues. The CDR3 bases are TGTGCCAGCAGTGAAGACACAGATACGCAGTATTTT. This sequence encodes CASSEDTDTQYF.

This clonotype was seen a handful of times. The V and J genes are TRBV20-1 and TRBJ1-1; perhaps TRBD1 as D (5 bases). Germline CDR1 and CDR2: DFQATT and SNEGSKA (reference sequence). The CDR3 contains 14 residues. Deletions cut 4 bases from V and 0 bases from J, with 12 bases between. CDR3 DNA: TGCAGTGCTAAGCGAGGGGTAATGAACACTGAAGCTTTCTTT. Translating gives CSAKRGVMNTEAFF.

This clonotype was observed a handful of times. This sequence joins TRBV19 and TRBJ2-2; TRBD1 matches 7 bases. Germline values: CDR1 LNHDA, CDR2 SQIVND (reference sequence). This CDR3 contains 14 residues. The J segment lost 6 bases and the V segment lost 6 bases, leaving 7 bases of the junction unmatched. For the CDR3, the DNA is TGTGCCAGTAGACCCGACAGGGAGTCCGGGGAGCTGTTTTTT. This codes for CASRPDRESGELFF.

In its sample, this clonotype was seen a few times. The chain uses TRBV12-3 or TRBV12-4 and TRBJ1-1; a possible D gene is TRBD1 (5 bases). The germline V and J ends were trimmed by 5 bases and 5 bases, with 12 bases remaining between them. CDR3 length equals 13 residues. Written as DNA, the CDR3 is TGTGCCAGCAGTGCTTCACGGGGGACTGAAGCTTTCTTT. Translation gives CASSASRGTEAFF.

This clonotype has a handful of counts. The gene calls are TRBV12-3 or TRBV12-4 and TRBJ1-5; the match to TRBD1 covers 7 bases. The CDR3 is 14 amino acids. With 5 bases clipped from V and 6 bases from J, the junction kept 7 bases outside the gene matches. The CDR3 region is CASSEAGGVQPQHF. CDR3 DNA sequence: TGTGCCAGCAGTGAGGCAGGGGGAGTTCAGCCCCAGCATTTT.

The table lists this clonotype with many counts. The J gene is TRBJ1-5, the V gene TRBV15; D not certain. Germline loops: CDR1 LNHNV, CDR2 YYDKDF (reference sequence). Trimming shortened V by 0 bases and J by 0 bases, and 6 bases separated the two germline ends. This CDR3 contains 15 residues. The CDR3 spells CATSRDRDSNQPQHF. In DNA, the CDR3 is TGTGCCACCAGCAGAGACCGAGATAGCAATCAGCCCCAGCATTTT.

V is TRBV20-1 and J is TRBJ2-7; TRBD1 matches 8 bases. The J segment lost 12 bases and the V segment lost 0 bases, leaving 4 bases of the junction unmatched. From germline, CDR1 is DFQATT and CDR2 SNEGSKA (reference sequence). This CDR3 has 11 amino acids. CDR3 bases: TGCAGTGCTAGAGAGACAGGGGAGGCGTACTTC. Its translation: CSARETGEAYF.

This clonotype is a singleton in its sample. The rearrangement links TRBV7-2 to TRBJ2-7, with 10 bases lining up with TRBD2. CDR1 and CDR2 from the germline V gene are SGHTA and FQGNSA. V dropped 4 bases and J dropped 5; count of bases not matched to a gene: 11. The CDR3 sequence is 16 residues long. The CDR3, as DNA: TGTGCCAGCAGCTCCGACAGGGGACTAGCGAACCACGAGCAGTACTTC. Translating it yields CASSSDRGLANHEQYF.

In its sample, this clonotype was seen many times. The rearrangement links TRBV19 to TRBJ1-2; D is unclear. V lost 4 bases, J lost 6 bases, and 12 bases lay in between. The CDR3 has 13 residues. The V gene's germline CDR1 is LNHDA and CDR2 SQIVND (reference sequence). The CDR3 region is CASSTRTLDGYTF. Written as DNA, the CDR3 is TGTGCCAGTAGTACGCGGACTTTGGATGGCTACACCTTC.

The rearrangement links TRBV7-2 to TRBJ1-2; D is undetermined. Trimming shortened V by 4 bases and J by 6 bases, and 15 bases separated the two germline ends. The germline V gene has CDR1 SGHTA and CDR2 FQGNSA. The CDR3 is made up of 14 amino acids. The CDR3 coding sequence is TGTGCCAGCAGCTCCCCCTCGGGCAGTGATGGCTACACCTTC. Protein: CASSSPSGSDGYTF.

The chain uses TRBV5-1 and TRBJ2-2; 8 bases are a match to TRBD2. This CDR3 has 19 amino acids. Germline lookup yields CDR1 SGHRS and CDR2 YFSETQ. V dropped 0 bases and J dropped 3; count of bases not matched to a gene: 13. The CDR3 region is CASSLEGAGGTTDTGELFF. CDR3 nucleotides: TGCGCCAGCAGCTTGGAAGGTGCGGGAGGCACCACAGACACCGGGGAGCTGTTTTTT.

About this clonotype: A much larger clone sits a single nucleotide away, making a read error possible. The chain uses TRBV7-2 and TRBJ2-7, with TRBD1 matching 8 bases. V lost 4 bases and J lost 6; bases outside the gene matches: 2. The CDR3 is 12 amino acids. CDR1 and CDR2 from the germline V gene are SGHTA and FQGNSA. As DNA, the CDR3 is TGTGCCAGCAGCTCGGACAGGGCCGAGCAGTACTTC. Protein product: CASSSDRAEQYF.

Regarding this clonotype: This may be a read error, as it is one base from a much larger clone. The chain links TRBV7-3 to TRBJ2-6; tentatively, D is TRBD2 (5 bases). This CDR3 comprises 14 residues. Between the trimmed V and J ends, which lost 9 bases and 1 base, there was a span of 10 bases. The germline V gene encodes CDR1 SGHTA and CDR2 FQGTGA. CDR3: CASSRGSGANVLTF. The CDR3 DNA is TGTGCCAGTAGTCGGGGTTCTGGGGCCAACGTCCTGACTTTC. The whole variable domain, remainder taken from reference TRBV7-3 and TRBJ2-6, is GAGVSQTPSNKVTEKGKYVELRCDPISGHTALYWYRQSLGQGPEFLIYFQGTGAADDSGLPNDRFFAVRPEGSVSTLKIQRTERGDSAVYLCASSRGSGANVLTFGAGSRLTVL.

This clonotype showed up just once. CDR3 DNA sequence: TGTGCCATCAGACGCTTCAGGGCACAGACCTACGAGCAGTACTTC. As protein: CAIRRFRAQTYEQYF. The chain uses TRBV10-3 and TRBJ2-7, with D maybe TRBD1 (5 bases). Deletions cut 6 bases from V and 2 bases from J, with 17 bases between. The CDR3 extends over 15 amino acids. Germline lookup yields CDR1 ENHRY and CDR2 SYGVKD.

This clonotype was observed a few times. The chain is built from TRBV9 and TRBJ1-1, with TRBD1 matching over 7 bases. This CDR3 region has 11 residues. Per germline, CDR1 SGDLS and CDR2 YYNGEE. Trimming cost V 3 bases and J 11 bases; bases outside gene matches: 4. The CDR3 DNA is TGTGCCAGCAGCGGACAGGGTTCGGCTTTCTTT. This translates into CASSGQGSAFF.

The chain couples TRBV29-1 to TRBJ1-5; D is uncertain. The CDR3 runs to 14 residues. Germline CDR1 SQVTM, CDR2 ANQGSEA. V lost 5 bases to trimming and J lost 6 bases, with 17 bases between them. The CDR3 DNA follows: TGCAGCGTTACCGGACTAGCGGGAGGTCAGCCCCAGCATTTT. The encoded protein is CSVTGLAGGQPQHF.

This clonotype showed up just once. One end of the junction does not line up with germline, which may come from a read error. This sequence joins TRBV7-2 and TRBJ1-1; D not certain. Germline V lookup: CDR1 SGHTA, CDR2 FQGNSA. CDR3 length equals 14 residues. CDR3 in DNA: TGTGCCAGCAAAAAGGAGGAGATGAACGCTGAAGCTTTCTTT. It codes for CASKKEEMNAEAFF.

CDR3 bases: TGTGCCAGCAGTCATGGGGACAGGTACGACACTGAAGCTTTCTTT. This sequence encodes CASSHGDRYDTEAFF. This chain links TRBV2 with TRBJ1-1, with 8 bases matching TRBD1. Germline V gives CDR1 SNHLY, CDR2 FYNNEI. J was trimmed by 3 bases and V by 5 bases; bases with no gene match: 8. This CDR3 comprises 15 residues.

This clonotype was seen ten or more times. This chain uses TRBV7-2 with TRBJ1-6, with D possibly being TRBD1 (6 bases). The V gene's germline CDR1 is SGHTA and CDR2 FQGNSA. Trimming removed 1 base from V and 8 bases from J, with 15 bases in between. The CDR3 loop spans 16 amino acids. This chain's CDR3 is CASSLEGRGAHSPLHF. The DNA of the CDR3 is TGTGCCAGCAGCTTAGAAGGTCGGGGGGCTCATTCACCCCTCCACTTT.